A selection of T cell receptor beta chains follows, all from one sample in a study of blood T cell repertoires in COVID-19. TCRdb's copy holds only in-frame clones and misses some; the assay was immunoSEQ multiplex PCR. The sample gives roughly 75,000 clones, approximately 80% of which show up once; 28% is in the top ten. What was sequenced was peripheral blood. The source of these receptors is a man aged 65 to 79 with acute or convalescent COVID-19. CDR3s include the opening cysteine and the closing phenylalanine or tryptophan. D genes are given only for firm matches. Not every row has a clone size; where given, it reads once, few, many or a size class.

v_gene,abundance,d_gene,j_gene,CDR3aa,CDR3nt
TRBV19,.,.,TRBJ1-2,CASSPPRRALNYGYTF,TGTGCCAGTAGCCCACCCCGGAGGGCCCTTAACTATGGCTACACCTTC
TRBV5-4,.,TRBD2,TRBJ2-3,CASSPELADTDTQYF,TGTGCCAGCAGCCCGGAACTAGCGGACACAGATACGCAGTATTTT
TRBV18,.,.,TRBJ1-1,CASQEGVMNTEAFF,TGTGCTTCCCAAGAGGGAGTCATGAACACTGAAGCTTTCTTT
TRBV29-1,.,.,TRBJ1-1,CSVEEGFNTEAFF,TGCAGCGTTGAGGAGGGCTTTAACACTGAAGCTTTCTTT
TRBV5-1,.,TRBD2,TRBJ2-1,CASRRREGYNEQFF,TGCGCCAGCAGAAGGCGGGAGGGGTACAATGAGCAGTTCTTC
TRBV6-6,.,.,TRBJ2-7,CASSFSQLNGGEQYF,TGTGCCAGCAGTTTCAGTCAATTAAACGGCGGGGAGCAGTACTTC
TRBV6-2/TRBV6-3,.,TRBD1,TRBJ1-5,CASSYSGTGVGNQPQHF,TGTGCCAGCAGTTACTCAGGGACAGGGGTCGGCAATCAGCCCCAGCATTTT
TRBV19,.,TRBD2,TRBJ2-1,CASSPTSGRRSYNEQFF,TGTGCCAGTAGCCCTACTAGCGGGAGGCGATCCTACAATGAGCAGTTCTTC
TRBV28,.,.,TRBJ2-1,CASTLGGLYNEQFF,TGTGCCAGCACTCTGGGGGGTTTGTACAATGAGCAGTTCTTC
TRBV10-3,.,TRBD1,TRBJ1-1,CAIWGQGNTEAFF,TGTGCCATCTGGGGACAGGGGAACACTGAAGCTTTCTTT
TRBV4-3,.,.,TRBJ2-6,CASSQDPRGSSSGANVLTF,TGCGCCAGCAGCCAAGATCCCCGGGGGTCGAGCTCTGGGGCCAACGTCCTGACTTTC
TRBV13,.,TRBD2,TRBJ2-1,CASSFGLVVDEQFF,TGTGCCAGCAGCTTCGGACTAGTAGTCGATGAGCAGTTCTTC
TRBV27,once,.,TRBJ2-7,CASSSKTSSDEQYF,TGTGCCAGCAGTTCGAAGACATCTAGCGACGAGCAGTACTTC
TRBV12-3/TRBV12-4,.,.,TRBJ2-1,CASSVAVNEQFF,TGTGCCAGCAGTGTCGCGGTCAATGAGCAGTTCTTC
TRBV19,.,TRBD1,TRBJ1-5,CASSNRQGQFQPQHF,TGTGCCAGTAGTAACCGACAGGGCCAGTTTCAGCCCCAGCATTTT
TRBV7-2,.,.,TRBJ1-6,CASSEDSYNSPLHF,TGTGCCAGCAGCGAGGACAGTTATAATTCACCCCTCCACTTT
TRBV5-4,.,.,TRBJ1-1,CAGRDTGDTEAFF,TGTGCCGGCCGGGACACGGGTGACACTGAAGCTTTCTTT
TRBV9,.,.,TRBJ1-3,CASSIVEGPGNTIYF,TGTGCCAGCAGCATAGTGGAGGGACCTGGAAACACCATATATTTT
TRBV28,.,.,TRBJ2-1,CASILGGGSYNEQFF,TGTGCCAGCATTTTAGGAGGCGGCTCCTACAATGAGCAGTTCTTC
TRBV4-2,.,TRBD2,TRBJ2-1,CASSQGLGSGSRNEQFF,TGTGCCAGCAGCCAAGGGCTTGGTAGCGGGAGCCGCAATGAGCAGTTCTTC
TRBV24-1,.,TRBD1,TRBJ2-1,CATNTGQGVHEQFF,TGTGCCACCAATACGGGACAGGGTGTACATGAGCAGTTCTTC
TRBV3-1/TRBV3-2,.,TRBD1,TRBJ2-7,CASSQDRGSYEQYF,TGTGCCAGCAGCCAGGACAGGGGATCTTACGAGCAGTACTTC
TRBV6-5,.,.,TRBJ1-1,CASSKGGAEAFF,TGTGCCAGCAGCAAAGGAGGGGCTGAAGCTTTCTTT
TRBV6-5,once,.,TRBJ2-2,CASSYGPGAGGELFF,TGTGCCAGCAGTTACGGGCCAGGGGCGGGCGGGGAGCTGTTTTTT
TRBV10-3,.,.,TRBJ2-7,CATSAELSYEQYF,TGTGCCACCTCGGCGGAGTTGAGCTACGAGCAGTACTTC
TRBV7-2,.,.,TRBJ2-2,CASSFRVAGELFF,TGTGCCAGCAGCTTTAGAGTCGCCGGGGAGCTGTTTTTT
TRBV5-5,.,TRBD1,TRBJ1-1,CASSYPTGMNTEAFF,TGTGCCAGCAGTTACCCGACAGGGATGAACACTGAAGCTTTCTTT
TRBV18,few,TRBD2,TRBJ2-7,CASSPRSGRDEQYF,TGTGCCAGCTCACCACGGAGCGGGAGGGACGAGCAGTACTTC
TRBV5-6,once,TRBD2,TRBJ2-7,CASSPGLGDEQYF,TGTGCCAGCAGCCCGGGACTAGGGGACGAGCAGTACTTC
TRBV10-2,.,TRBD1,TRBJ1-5,CASSPLMGAQGYQPQHF,TGCGCCAGCAGCCCTCTTATGGGTGCACAGGGGTACCAGCCCCAGCATTTT
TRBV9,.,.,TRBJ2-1,CASTDGNNEQFF,TGTGCCAGCACCGACGGGAACAATGAGCAGTTCTTC
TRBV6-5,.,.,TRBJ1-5,CASSYFSTGTTLHF,TGTGCCAGCAGTTACTTCTCAACCGGGACTACCTTGCATTTT
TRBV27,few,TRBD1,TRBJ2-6,CASSILQGASGANVLTF,TGTGCCAGCAGTATTCTACAGGGGGCATCTGGGGCCAACGTCCTGACTTTC
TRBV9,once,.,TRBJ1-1,CASSVEGRPTFF,TGTGCCAGCAGCGTAGAAGGGAGGCCCACTTTCTTT
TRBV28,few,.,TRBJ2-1,CASSLSSAYNEQFF,TGTGCCAGCAGTTTATCCTCAGCCTACAATGAGCAGTTCTTC
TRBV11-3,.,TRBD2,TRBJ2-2,CASSSGTSGRVNTGELFF,TGTGCCAGCAGCTCCGGGACTAGCGGGAGGGTGAACACCGGGGAGCTGTTTTTT
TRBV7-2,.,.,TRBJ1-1,CASSLTLGNTEAFF,TGTGCCAGCAGCTTAACCCTAGGGAACACTGAAGCTTTCTTT
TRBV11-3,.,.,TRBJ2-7,CASSAGSRVSEQYF,TGTGCCAGCAGCGCCGGGTCTCGGGTTTCCGAGCAGTACTTC
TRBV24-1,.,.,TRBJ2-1,CATSDSGTGQYNEQFF,TGTGCCACCAGTGATAGCGGGACAGGACAATACAATGAGCAGTTCTTC
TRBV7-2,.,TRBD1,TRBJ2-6,CASSPPGQGVRGANVLTF,TGTGCCAGCAGTCCGCCGGGACAGGGAGTACGTGGGGCCAACGTCCTGACTTTC
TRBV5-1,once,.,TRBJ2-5,CASSLAEETQYF,TGCGCCAGCAGCTTGGCCGAGGAGACCCAGTACTTC
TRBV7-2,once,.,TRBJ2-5,CASRLVSNHQETQYF,TGTGCCAGCCGCCTCGTAAGCAACCATCAAGAGACCCAGTACTTC
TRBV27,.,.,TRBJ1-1,CASSLLSGVGAEAFF,TGTGCCAGCAGTTTACTTTCAGGGGTGGGCGCTGAAGCTTTCTTT
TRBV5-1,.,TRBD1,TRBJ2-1,CASSLGDREESEQFF,TGCGCCAGCAGCTTGGGGGACAGGGAAGAGAGTGAGCAGTTCTTC
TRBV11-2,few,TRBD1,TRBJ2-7,CASSFGTGRYEQYF,TGTGCCAGCAGCTTTGGGACAGGGCGGTACGAGCAGTACTTC
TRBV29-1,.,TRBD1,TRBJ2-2,CSAGTDNTGELFF,TGCAGCGCCGGGACAGACAACACCGGGGAGCTGTTTTTT
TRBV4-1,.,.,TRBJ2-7,CASSQVTTYEQYF,TGCGCCAGCAGCCAAGTGACTACCTACGAGCAGTACTTC
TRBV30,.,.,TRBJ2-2,CAWRTGWETGELFF,TGTGCCTGGAGGACCGGATGGGAGACCGGGGAGCTGTTTTTT